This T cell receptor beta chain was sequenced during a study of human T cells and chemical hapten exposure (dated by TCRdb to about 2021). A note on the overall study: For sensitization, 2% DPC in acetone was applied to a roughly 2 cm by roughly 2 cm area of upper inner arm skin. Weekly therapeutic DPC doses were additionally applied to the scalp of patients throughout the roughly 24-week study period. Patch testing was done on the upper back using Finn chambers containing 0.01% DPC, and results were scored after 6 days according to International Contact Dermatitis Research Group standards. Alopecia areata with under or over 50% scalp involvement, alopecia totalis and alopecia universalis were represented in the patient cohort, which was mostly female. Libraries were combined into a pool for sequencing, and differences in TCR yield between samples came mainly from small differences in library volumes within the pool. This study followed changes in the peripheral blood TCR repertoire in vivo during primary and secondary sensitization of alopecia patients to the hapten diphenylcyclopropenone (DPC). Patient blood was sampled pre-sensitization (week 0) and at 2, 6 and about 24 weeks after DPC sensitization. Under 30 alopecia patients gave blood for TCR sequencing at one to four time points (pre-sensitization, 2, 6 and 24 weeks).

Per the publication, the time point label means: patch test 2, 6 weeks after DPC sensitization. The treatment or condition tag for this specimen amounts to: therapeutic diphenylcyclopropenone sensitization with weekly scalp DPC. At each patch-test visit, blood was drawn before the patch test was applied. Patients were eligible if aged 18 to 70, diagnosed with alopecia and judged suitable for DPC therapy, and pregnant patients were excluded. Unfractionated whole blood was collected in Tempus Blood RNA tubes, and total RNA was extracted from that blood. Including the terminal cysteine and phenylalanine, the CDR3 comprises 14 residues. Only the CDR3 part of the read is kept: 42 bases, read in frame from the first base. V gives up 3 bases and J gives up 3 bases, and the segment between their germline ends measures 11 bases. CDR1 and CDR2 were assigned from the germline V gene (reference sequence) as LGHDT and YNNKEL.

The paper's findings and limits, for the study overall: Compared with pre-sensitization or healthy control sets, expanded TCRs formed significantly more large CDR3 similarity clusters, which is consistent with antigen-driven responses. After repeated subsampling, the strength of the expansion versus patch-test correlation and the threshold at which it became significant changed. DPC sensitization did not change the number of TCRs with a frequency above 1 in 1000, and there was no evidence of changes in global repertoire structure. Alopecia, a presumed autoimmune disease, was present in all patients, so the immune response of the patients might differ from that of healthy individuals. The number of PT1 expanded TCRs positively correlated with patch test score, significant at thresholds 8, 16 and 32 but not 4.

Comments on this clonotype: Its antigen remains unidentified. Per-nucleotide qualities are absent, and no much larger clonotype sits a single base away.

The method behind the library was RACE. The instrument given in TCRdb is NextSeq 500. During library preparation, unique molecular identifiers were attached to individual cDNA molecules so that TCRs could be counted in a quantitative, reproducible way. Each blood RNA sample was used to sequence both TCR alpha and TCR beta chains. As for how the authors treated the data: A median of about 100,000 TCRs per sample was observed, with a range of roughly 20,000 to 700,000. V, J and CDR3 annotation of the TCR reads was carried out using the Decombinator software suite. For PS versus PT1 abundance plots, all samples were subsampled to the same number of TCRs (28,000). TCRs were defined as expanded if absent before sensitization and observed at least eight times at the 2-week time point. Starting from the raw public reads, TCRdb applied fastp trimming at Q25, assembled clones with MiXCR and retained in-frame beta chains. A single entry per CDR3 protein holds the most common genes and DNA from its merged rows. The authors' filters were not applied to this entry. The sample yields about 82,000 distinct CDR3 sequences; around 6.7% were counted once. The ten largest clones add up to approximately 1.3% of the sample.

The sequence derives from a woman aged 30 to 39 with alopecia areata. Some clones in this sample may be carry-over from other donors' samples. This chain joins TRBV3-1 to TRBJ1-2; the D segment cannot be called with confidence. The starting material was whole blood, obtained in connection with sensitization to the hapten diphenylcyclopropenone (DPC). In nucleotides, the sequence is TGTGCCAGCAGCCAGGTTGTAGGGTACTATGGCTACACCTTC. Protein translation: CASSQVVGYYGYTF.